The 15 T cell receptor beta chains below come from one sample, sequenced in a study of early T cells in non-severe SARS-CoV-2 infection. TCRdb re-derived calls from the 5' RACE reads in MiXCR, one entry per CDR3 protein. This sample has under 35,000 distinct CDR3 sequences, with less than 10% found just once. Sequencing was done on a sample of whole blood. These receptors were obtained from an adult who was a healthcare worker with PCR-confirmed SARS-CoV-2 infection or an uninfected control (not recorded which).

This clonotype turned up a few times. V gene TRBV7-6 combines with J gene TRBJ1-2; no firm D call. Per germline, CDR1 SGHVS and CDR2 FNYEAQ. Trimming removed 7 bases at V and 0 bases at J, with 6 bases between. The CDR3 sequence is 12 residues long. CDR3 sequence reads: CASTGTNYGYTF. CDR3 nucleotides: TGTGCCAGCACGGGCACTAACTATGGCTACACCTTC.

The J gene is TRBJ1-1, the V gene TRBV7-3; unclear D gene. The CDR3 has 16 amino acids. Germline V gene data show CDR1 as SGHTA and CDR2 as FQGTGA. V shed 2 bases and J shed 4 bases, with 17 bases lying between them. The CDR3 nucleotides read TGTGCCAGCAGCTTAGGTCCCGATATCCAAGGCACTGAAGCTTTCTTT. This encodes CASSLGPDIQGTEAFF.

This clonotype was seen many times. The J gene is TRBJ2-7, the V gene TRBV10-3, with D perhaps matching TRBD2 (5 bases). The V end was cut by 3 bases, the J end by 3 bases, with 12 bases between. This CDR3 contains 14 residues. The V gene's germline CDR1 is ENHRY and CDR2 SYGVKD. CDR3 in DNA: TGTGCCATCAGTGATTCGGGGTCAGGCTACGAGCAGTACTTC. It codes for CAISDSGSGYEQYF.

This clonotype was seen only a few times. As DNA, the CDR3 is TGCAGCGCCAGGGACGGATGGAACAATGAGCAGTTCTTC. Translation gives CSARDGWNNEQFF. V usage is TRBV29-1 and J usage is TRBJ2-1; perhaps D is TRBD1 or TRBD2 (5 bases each). Germline-derived CDR1 and CDR2 are SQVTM and ANQGSEA. V was pared by 7 bases and J by 5 bases, with 15 bases between. The CDR3 extends over 13 amino acids.

Details on this clonotype: A single base separates this from a much larger clone, so it may be a read error. The chain couples TRBV7-3 to TRBJ2-2; possibly TRBD1 for D (6 bases). Germline V gives CDR1 SGHTA, CDR2 FQGTGA. The CDR3 is made up of 15 amino acids. This chain's CDR3 is CASSLRQANTGEPFF. The CDR3 coding sequence is TGTGCCAGCAGCCTTAGACAGGCGAACACCGGGGAGCCGTTTTTT. Supplemented by reference TRBV7-3 and TRBJ2-2, the full variable domain reads GAGVSQTPSNKVTEKGKYVELRCDPISGHTALYWYRQSLGQGPEFLIYFQGTGAADDSGLPNDRFFAVRPEGSVSTLKIQRTERGDSAVYLCASSLRQANTGEPFFGEGSRLTVL.

This clonotype was counted between two and nine times. The chain combines TRBV5-1 with TRBJ2-1; D is uncertain. The CDR3 is made up of 13 amino acids. Trimming removed 0 bases from V and 5 bases from J, with 6 bases in between. Germline V gene lookup returns CDR1 SGHRS and CDR2 YFSETQ. In DNA, the CDR3 is TGCGCCAGCAGCTTGGGGATTGACAATGAGCAGTTCTTC. This gives the protein CASSLGIDNEQFF.

This clonotype was picked up many times. The chain carries TRBV2 and TRBJ2-7; 10 nucleotides align to TRBD1. Germline loops: CDR1 SNHLY, CDR2 FYNNEI. CDR3 size: 14 residues. Trimming cost V 7 bases and J 6 bases; bases outside gene matches: 9. CDR3 region: CASTSGTGEGEQYF. CDR3 DNA: TGTGCCAGCACCTCCGGGACAGGGGAGGGCGAGCAGTACTTC.

This clonotype was observed a handful of times. The chain combines TRBV12-3 or TRBV12-4 with TRBJ2-1; 13 bases line up with TRBD2. CDR3 length: 16 residues. The J segment lost 7 bases and the V segment lost 7 bases, leaving 10 bases of the junction unmatched. CDR3 bases: TGTGCCAGCAAGACTAGCGGGGGGACCCTTTTGAATGAGCAGTTCTTC. Translating gives CASKTSGGTLLNEQFF.

This clonotype was counted many times. CDR3 loop: CASSLYRGRTGELFF. Here the CDR3 DNA reads TGTGCCAGCAGCTTATACAGGGGGCGAACCGGGGAGCTGTTTTTT. The chain is built from TRBV7-2 and TRBJ2-2, with TRBD1 matching over 9 bases. This CDR3 has 15 amino acids. Germline CDR1 is SGHTA and CDR2 is FQGNSA. With 2 bases clipped from V and 5 bases from J, the junction kept 3 bases outside the gene matches.

This clonotype turned up a few times. V usage is TRBV7-8 and J usage is TRBJ1-6, with D tentatively TRBD1 (5 bases). From germline, CDR1 is SGHVS and CDR2 FQNEAQ. V lost 0 bases, J lost 0 bases, and 18 bases lay in between. CDR3 length: 20 amino acids. This CDR3 reads CASSLALPGPLSSYNSPLHF. The CDR3 region has the DNA TGTGCCAGCAGCTTAGCTTTACCGGGACCACTGAGCTCCTATAATTCACCCCTCCACTTT.

This clonotype occurred many times. J is TRBJ2-1 and V is TRBV4-3; TRBD2 matches at 11 bases. The CDR3 loop spans 16 amino acids. V dropped 0 bases and J dropped 7; count of bases not matched to a gene: 5. Germline lookup yields CDR1 LGHNA and CDR2 YSLEER. CDR3 nucleotides: TGCGCCAGCAGCCAAGATGAAACTAGCGGGGGAAATGAGCAGTTCTTC. Amino acids: CASSQDETSGGNEQFF.

The chain recombines TRBV6-4 with TRBJ2-2; TRBD1 or TRBD2 may be the D gene (5 bases each). Per germline, CDR1 MRHNA and CDR2 SNTAGT. The CDR3 has 14 amino acids. V was pared by 10 bases and J by 5 bases, with 17 bases between. The CDR3 protein is CATRTSPGTGELFF. The CDR3, as DNA: TGTGCCACCCGGACATCCCCGGGAACCGGGGAGCTGTTTTTT.

This clonotype showed up just a few times. The V and J genes are TRBV12-3 or TRBV12-4 and TRBJ1-6; D might be TRBD1 (6 bases). The V gene lost 3 bases and the J gene lost 4 bases, with 13 bases spanning the gap. This CDR3 contains 16 residues. The CDR3 DNA reads as TGTGCCAGCAGTTTGGGGCAGGGGTTTTATAATTCACCCCTCCACTTT. As protein: CASSLGQGFYNSPLHF.

This clonotype was recorded at least ten times. This rearrangement joins TRBV29-1 to TRBJ2-6; D is unresolved. CDR1 is SQVTM and CDR2 is ANQGSEA in the germline V gene. The CDR3 is 13 amino acids. V dropped 1 base and J dropped 2 bases, with 3 bases sitting between them. The CDR3 loop reads CSVEGAGANVLTF. The CDR3 nucleotides are TGCAGCGTTGAAGGGGCTGGGGCCAACGTCCTGACTTTC.

This clonotype was seen more than once but under ten times. J is TRBJ1-4 and V is TRBV5-5; tentative D call: TRBD1 (5 bases). The CDR3 consists of 15 residues. The germline gives CDR1 SGHKS, CDR2 YYEKEE (reference sequence). Trimming cost V 2 bases and J 8 bases, with 16 bases left between them. For the CDR3, the DNA is TGTGCCAGCAGCTTACGGCAGGGCCACGTGGAAAAACTGTTTTTT. Translating gives CASSLRQGHVEKLFF.